Each of the 13 T cell receptor beta chains below was sequenced from the same sample in a study of T cell clones after liver transplantation. Sequencing used immunoSEQ multiplex PCR; TCRdb keeps in-frame clones, though not all of them. This table has 75,000 to 95,000 clones, roughly 80% appearing once. The specimen comprised CD4+ T cells from blood, sampled about 50 months after liver transplant. Receptor source: a human patient who received a liver transplant. Among the T cells, some may be from the graft donor.

V gene TRBV7-8 combines with J gene TRBJ2-1; possible D gene TRBD2, 5 bases. Per germline, CDR1 SGHVS and CDR2 FQNEAQ. There are 14 residues in the CDR3. Trimming cost V 1 base and J 10 bases, with 14 bases left between them. This CDR3 reads CASSLVFSDPEQFF. The CDR3 nucleotides are TGTGCCAGCAGCTTAGTTTTTAGCGATCCCGAGCAGTTCTTC.

This clone was detected only once. The CDR3 loop is CGLAGDYNEQFF. CDR3 bases: TGTGGACTAGCGGGAGACTACAATGAGCAGTTCTTC. The genes are TRBV30 and TRBJ2-1; 12 nucleotides agree with TRBD2. From germline, CDR1 is GTSNPN and CDR2 SVGIG (reference sequence). The length of the CDR3 is 12 residues.

The V and J genes are TRBV6-1 and TRBJ2-7; TRBD1 agrees at 11 bases. Trimming at V came to 5 bases and at J to 7 bases, leaving 4 bases not matched to a gene. CDR3 length equals 13 residues. Germline V gives CDR1 MNHNS, CDR2 SASEGT. The CDR3 DNA is TGTGCCAGCAGTAGGACAGGGGGCAATGAGCAGTACTTC. Its translation is CASSRTGGNEQYF.

CDR3 nucleotides: TGTGCCAGCAGCCGGATGTTACCGGGACAGGGGGCAGATACGCAGTATTTT. Encoded protein: CASSRMLPGQGADTQYF. The chain carries TRBV4-2 and TRBJ2-3, with 11 bases lining up with TRBD1. J was trimmed by 4 bases and V by 4 bases; bases with no gene match: 10. The CDR3 is 17 amino acids. Germline CDR1 is LGHNA and CDR2 is YNFKEQ.

The rearrangement links TRBV19 to TRBJ2-7; 12 positions match TRBD2. This CDR3 has 15 amino acids. Germline CDR1 and CDR2: LNHDA and SQIVND (reference sequence). The J segment lost 5 bases and the V segment lost 5 bases, leaving 7 bases of the junction unmatched. CDR3 region: CASSPRTSGTHEQYF. In nucleotides, the CDR3 is TGTGCCAGTAGTCCTCGGACTAGCGGGACCCACGAGCAGTACTTC.

A single count supports this clone. The V and J genes are TRBV5-4 and TRBJ2-5; possibly TRBD2 for D (6 bases). The length of the CDR3 is 13 residues. Germline CDR1 reads SGHNT; CDR2 reads YYREEE (reference sequence). V was pared by 10 bases and J by 2 bases, with 15 bases between. The CDR3 nucleotides read TGTGCCTATCGGGGAGGACCGCAAGAGACCCAGTACTTC. This sequence encodes CAYRGGPQETQYF.

V gene TRBV6-1 combines with J gene TRBJ2-2; a possible D gene is TRBD2 (7 bases). The CDR3 runs to 13 residues. From germline, CDR1 is MNHNS and CDR2 SASEGT. V was pared by 7 bases and J by 6 bases, with 12 bases between. The CDR3 loop is CASNRGGAGELFF. The DNA for the CDR3 is TGTGCCAGCAATAGAGGGGGGGCCGGGGAGCTGTTTTTT.

The rearrangement joins TRBV10-3 to TRBJ2-3; D is unclear. There are 12 residues in the CDR3. The V and J ends lost 7 bases and 4 bases respectively, with 9 bases between them. Germline values: CDR1 ENHRY, CDR2 SYGVKD. CDR3 amino acids: CAIKNPPDTQYF. For the CDR3, the DNA is TGTGCCATCAAAAATCCCCCAGATACGCAGTATTTT.

V and J are TRBV6-1 and TRBJ1-4; D unresolved. CDR3 size: 11 residues. Trimming left V 6 bases short and J 8 bases short, with 7 bases between. Per the germline V gene, CDR1 is MNHNS and CDR2 is SASEGT. CDR3 DNA sequence: TGTGCCAGCAGAGGAGGAGAAAAACTGTTTTTT. As protein: CASRGGEKLFF.

The chain uses TRBV7-7 and TRBJ1-1, with D unclear. V was pared by 2 bases and J by 2 bases, with 6 bases between. The CDR3 runs 13 residues. Germline V gene sequence: CDR1 SSHAT, CDR2 FNYEAQ (reference sequence). CDR3 region: CASSLSDNTEAFF. The CDR3 DNA is TGTGCCAGCAGCTTATCGGACAACACTGAAGCTTTCTTT.

The gene calls are TRBV6-5 and TRBJ2-7, with D maybe TRBD1 (6 bases). The CDR3 consists of 16 residues. V shed 2 bases and J shed 5 bases, with 19 bases lying between them. Germline CDR1 is MNHEY and CDR2 is SVGAGI. CDR3 residues: CASSYGLQGAGHEQYF. The CDR3, as DNA: TGTGCCAGCAGTTACGGCTTACAGGGAGCAGGCCACGAGCAGTACTTC.

V is TRBV28 and J is TRBJ1-1; TRBD1 is a possible D gene (5 bases). Looked up from germline, CDR1 is MDHEN and CDR2 is SYDVKM. CDR3 size: 15 residues. Trimming left V 6 bases short and J 4 bases short, with 18 bases between. CDR3 coding DNA: TGTGCCAGCAGGGAGATGCAGGGTAGCAGCACTGAAGCTTTCTTT. This sequence encodes CASREMQGSSTEAFF.

The chain joins TRBV15 to TRBJ1-2; unclear D gene. The CDR3 has 14 residues. The V gene's germline CDR1 is LNHNV and CDR2 YYDKDF (reference sequence). Trimming pared 7 bases from V and 1 base from J, leaving 13 bases between. In nucleotides, the CDR3 is TGTGCCACCACCCCCGGACGGATTAACTATGGCTACACCTTC. It specifies CATTPGRINYGYTF.